This entry lists 27 T cell receptor beta chains sequenced from one sample in a study of cytomegalovirus exposure and HLA in healthy donors. Primers for the PCR totalled 60 Vbeta and 13 Jbeta. Some clones are missing from TCRdb's copy, which holds only in-frame ones; the method was immunoSEQ multiplex PCR. The table lists 140,000 or so clones, around three quarters of them singletons. The specimen was PBMCs. All receptors derive from a man between 35 and 55 years old in good health and CMV-seronegative.

CDR3 nucleotides: TGTGCCAGCAGCTCTAGGACAGGGGGATTCCATACCTACGAGCAGTACTTC. This gives the protein CASSSRTGGFHTYEQYF. The rearrangement uses TRBV13 and TRBJ2-7; 10 bases align to TRBD1. The CDR3 sequence is 17 residues long. Germline CDR1 PRHDT, CDR2 FYEKMQ (reference sequence). V lost 4 bases to trimming and J lost 2 bases; unmatched junction nucleotides: 11. The full variable domain, completed using reference TRBV13 and TRBJ2-7, is AAGVIQSPRHLIKEKRETATLKCYPIPRHDTVYWYQQGPGQDPQFLISFYEKMQSDKGSIPDRFSAQQFSDYHSELNMSSLELGDSALYFCASSSRTGGFHTYEQYFGPGTRLTVT.

The chain carries TRBV11-1 and TRBJ2-7; perhaps TRBD1 as D (6 bases). CDR1 is SGHAT, CDR2 FQDESV, per germline (reference sequence). V lost 1 base to trimming and J lost 5 bases, with 18 bases between them. This CDR3 contains 16 residues. CDR3 loop: CASSLGAGALIDEQYF. CDR3 DNA sequence: TGTGCCAGCAGCTTAGGGGCAGGGGCTCTCATCGACGAGCAGTACTTC.

A note on this clone: This specimen includes other DNA sequences encoding the same CDR3. This sequence joins TRBV5-6 and TRBJ1-2; 9 bases agree with TRBD1. The CDR3 is 13 amino acids. Germline lookup yields CDR1 SGHDT and CDR2 YYEEEE. Germline trimming cut 2 bases from V and 5 bases from J; bases unmatched to any gene: 1. In DNA form, the CDR3 reads TGTGCCAGCAGCTTCGGGACAGGGTATGGCTACACCTTC. This codes for CASSFGTGYGYTF.

The V call is TRBV27, the J call TRBJ1-5; D is unclear. CDR3 length equals 13 residues. Germline CDR1 and CDR2: MNHEY and SMNVEV (reference sequence). Trimming removed 6 bases from V and 6 bases from J, with 12 bases in between. CDR3 in amino acids: CASSLAGFQPQHF. CDR3 coding DNA: TGTGCCAGCAGCCTGGCGGGATTTCAGCCCCAGCATTTT.

The rearrangement joins TRBV2 to TRBJ1-5; unclear D gene. The CDR3 runs to 16 residues. The germline gives CDR1 SNHLY, CDR2 FYNNEI. Trimming pared 8 bases from V and 4 bases from J, leaving 21 bases between. The CDR3 nucleotides are TGTGCCAGCTCCCTGGCCGGACTGAGAAAAAATCAGCCCCAGCATTTT. Protein: CASSLAGLRKNQPQHF.

This chain connects TRBV9 to TRBJ2-3, with TRBD2 matching over 13 bases. Germline V lookup: CDR1 SGDLS, CDR2 YYNGEE. V was pared by 3 bases and J by 2 bases, with 9 bases of the junction left unmatched. The CDR3 runs 18 residues. CDR3 protein: CASSAGTSGTWNTDTQYF. The CDR3 region has the DNA TGTGCCAGCAGCGCCGGGACTAGCGGGACTTGGAACACAGATACGCAGTATTTT.

This clone appeared once. The V and J genes are TRBV7-3 and TRBJ2-3, with D perhaps TRBD2 (7 bases). The CDR3 extends over 14 amino acids. V shed 2 bases and J shed 2 bases, with 8 bases lying between them. Per germline, CDR1 SGHTA and CDR2 FQGTGA. This chain's CDR3 is CASSLGGATDTQYF. CDR3 DNA sequence: TGTGCCAGCAGCTTAGGGGGGGCCACAGATACGCAGTATTTT.

This rearrangement joins TRBV7-2 to TRBJ2-1; 9 nucleotides align to TRBD2. The CDR3 spans 16 residues. Germline V CDR1 and CDR2: SGHTA, FQGNSA. V trimming: 3 bases; J trimming: 10 bases; junction bases outside the gene matches: 13. The CDR3 coding sequence is TGTGCCAGCAGCTTCCTGGCATTAGCGGGAGTAGGGGAGCAGTTCTTC. This codes for CASSFLALAGVGEQFF.

The gene calls are TRBV11-2 and TRBJ2-7; 7 bases align to TRBD1. This CDR3 region has 13 residues. V lost 6 bases, J lost 2 bases, and 4 bases stayed unmatched. CDR1 and CDR2 (germline): SGHAT, FQNNGV. CDR3 protein: CASRVQGTYEQYF. CDR3 in DNA: TGTGCCAGCAGGGTACAGGGGACCTACGAGCAGTACTTC.

V usage is TRBV5-1 and J usage is TRBJ2-7, with D perhaps TRBD1 (5 bases). V lost 4 bases and J 4 bases, leaving 15 bases between the germline ends. The germline CDR1 and CDR2 sequences are SGHRS and YFSETQ. This CDR3 comprises 14 residues. The CDR3 sequence: CASSPDAQGYEQYF. CDR3 nucleotides: TGCGCCAGCAGCCCCGATGCGCAGGGTTACGAGCAGTACTTC.

The chain links TRBV5-1 to TRBJ2-3; D remains unclear. The CDR3 is made up of 13 amino acids. Trimming removed 0 bases at V and 5 bases at J, with 7 bases between. Germline CDR1 and CDR2: SGHRS and YFSETQ. The CDR3 region has the DNA TGCGCCAGCAGCTTGGGGGCCGGAGATACGCAGTATTTT. This encodes CASSLGAGDTQYF.

The V gene is TRBV19, the J gene TRBJ2-3; no firm D call. The germline CDR1 and CDR2 sequences are LNHDA and SQIVND (reference sequence). Trimming shortened V by 3 bases and J by 2 bases, and 6 bases separated the two germline ends. The CDR3 consists of 13 residues. The CDR3 DNA is TGTGCCAGTAGTATTGACTTCACAGATACGCAGTATTTT. Its translation: CASSIDFTDTQYF.

This chain uses TRBV5-6 with TRBJ1-1; D call uncertain. V was trimmed by 6 bases and J by 10 bases, leaving 19 bases between them. This CDR3 has 13 amino acids. Germline V gene lookup returns CDR1 SGHDT and CDR2 YYEEEE. The CDR3 DNA is TGTGCCAGCAACCCGGAGGGAAGCGAGGGAGCTTTCTTT. As protein: CASNPEGSEGAFF.

Concerning this clone itself: The junction does not match germline at one end; this may be a read error. The V gene is TRBV28, the J gene TRBJ2-7, with 7 nucleotides matching TRBD1. Germline assignment: CDR1 MDHEN and CDR2 SYDVKM. The CDR3 has 14 amino acids. The CDR3 is CASRQTGQFHEQCF. CDR3 coding DNA: TGTGCCAGCAGACAGACAGGGCAGTTCCACGAGCAGTGCTTC.

The V and J genes are TRBV9 and TRBJ1-2, with D maybe TRBD1 (5 bases). This CDR3 spans 11 amino acids. The germline V and J ends were trimmed by 8 bases and 5 bases, with 10 bases remaining between them. In germline, CDR1 is SGDLS, CDR2 YYNGEE. This CDR3 is CASGDSYGYTF. Written as DNA, the CDR3 is TGTGCCAGTGGGGACTCATATGGCTACACCTTC.

This clone was observed a single time. The V and J genes are TRBV5-1 and TRBJ1-1; perhaps TRBD1 as D (5 bases). Germline V gene sequence: CDR1 SGHRS, CDR2 YFSETQ. The CDR3 loop spans 14 amino acids. Between the trimmed V and J ends, which lost 0 bases and 3 bases, there was a span of 9 bases. This CDR3 reads CASSLGPGDTEAFF. CDR3 nucleotide sequence: TGCGCCAGCAGCTTGGGGCCGGGGGACACTGAAGCTTTCTTT.

The rearrangement uses TRBV6-4 and TRBJ1-2, with D possibly being TRBD1 (6 bases). Trimming left V 6 bases short and J 2 bases short, with 13 bases between. This CDR3 spans 14 amino acids. CDR1 and CDR2 (germline): MRHNA, SNTAGT. CDR3 in DNA: TGTGCCAGCAGCGAGGTCGGACAGAACTATGGCTACACCTTC. Amino acids: CASSEVGQNYGYTF.

The rearrangement joins TRBV27 to TRBJ1-2; D might be TRBD1 (5 bases). Germline lookup yields CDR1 MNHEY and CDR2 SMNVEV (reference sequence). V dropped 4 bases and J dropped 3 bases, with 9 bases sitting between them. The CDR3 length is 13 residues. The CDR3 here is CASSYRGYYGYTF. CDR3 sequence (DNA): TGTGCCAGCAGTTACCGGGGGTACTATGGCTACACCTTC.

In regard to this clone: The junction shows a germline mismatch at one end, possibly a read error. The rearrangement uses TRBV29-1 and TRBJ1-5; perhaps TRBD1 as D (5 bases). CDR1 is SQVTM, CDR2 ANQGSEA, per germline. The CDR3 sequence is 12 residues long. CDR3 nucleotides: TGCAGCGTGGGGGGTCGCCCCCTGCCCCAGAATTTT. This encodes CSVGGRPLPQNF.

This clone has ten or more counts. This chain connects TRBV6-1 to TRBJ2-1; TRBD2 aligns across 11 bases. Trimming took 6 bases from V and 4 from J; bases not matched to a gene: 5. Looked up from germline, CDR1 is MNHNS and CDR2 is SASEGT. The CDR3 is made up of 15 amino acids. CDR3 sequence (DNA): TGTGCCAGCAGGAAACTAGCGGGGGAGTACAATGAGCAGTTCTTC. It is translated as CASRKLAGEYNEQFF.

The chain is built from TRBV29-1 and TRBJ2-3; 12 bases agree with TRBD1. V shed 5 bases, J shed 2 bases, and the junction held 5 bases outside the gene matches. Germline CDR1 SQVTM, CDR2 ANQGSEA. The CDR3 loop spans 15 amino acids. The CDR3 DNA reads TGCAGCGTTCGGGGGACAGGGGGCCCCACAGATACGCAGTATTTT. As protein: CSVRGTGGPTDTQYF.

J is TRBJ2-7 and V is TRBV9; D gene uncertain. Per germline, CDR1 SGDLS and CDR2 YYNGEE. Trimming cost V 0 bases and J 2 bases, with 6 bases left between them. This CDR3 spans 13 amino acids. This chain's CDR3 is CASSVGEAYEQYF. The CDR3 region has the DNA TGTGCCAGCAGCGTAGGAGAAGCCTACGAGCAGTACTTC.

The chain joins TRBV27 to TRBJ2-2; TRBD2 matches at 10 bases. In germline, CDR1 is MNHEY, CDR2 SMNVEV (reference sequence). V was pared by 10 bases and J by 7 bases, with 18 bases of the junction left unmatched. The CDR3 is made up of 17 amino acids. Here the CDR3 DNA reads TGTGCCACCATTCGCGGTCCTGTAGCGGGAGGTCACGGGGAGCTGTTTTTT. It encodes CATIRGPVAGGHGELFF.

V gene TRBV4-1 combines with J gene TRBJ2-7; 10 nucleotides line up with TRBD2. Germline assignment: CDR1 MGHRA and CDR2 YSYEKL. The CDR3 totals 17 residues. J gave up 7 bases and V 2 bases, and 14 bases lay outside the gene matches. In DNA form, the CDR3 reads TGCGCCAGCAGCCAAATCGGGCTAGCGGGAGACCCAGGAGAGCAGTACTTC. Encoded protein: CASSQIGLAGDPGEQYF.

The V gene is TRBV9, the J gene TRBJ2-5; D is perhaps TRBD2 (6 bases). Between the trimmed V and J ends, which lost 0 bases and 1 base, there was a span of 10 bases. The CDR3 is made up of 15 amino acids. Per germline, CDR1 SGDLS and CDR2 YYNGEE. CDR3: CASSVGAGLQETQYF. The DNA of the CDR3 is TGTGCCAGCAGCGTAGGGGCGGGGCTCCAAGAGACCCAGTACTTC. Variable domain in full (rest from reference TRBV9 and TRBJ2-5): DSGVTQTPKHLITATGQRVTLRCSPRSGDLSVYWYQQSLDQGLQFLIQYYNGEERAKGNILERFSAQQFPDLHSELNLSSLELGDSALYFCASSVGAGLQETQYFGPGTRLLVL.

The gene calls are TRBV29-1 and TRBJ1-1; 8 bases are shared with TRBD1. This CDR3 comprises 13 residues. V lost 7 bases, J lost 1 base, and 5 bases stayed unmatched. In germline, CDR1 is SQVTM, CDR2 ANQGSEA. The CDR3 spells CSARTGRNTEAFF. The CDR3 DNA sequence: TGCAGCGCCCGGACAGGGAGGAACACTGAAGCTTTCTTT.

V is TRBV28 and J is TRBJ2-7, with no clear D. The CDR3 sequence is 14 residues long. Germline V gives CDR1 MDHEN, CDR2 SYDVKM. Deletions cut 6 bases from V and 3 bases from J, with 15 bases between. Written as DNA, the CDR3 is TGTGCCAGCAGCGGTGGTCGGCAGGTCTACGAGCAGTACTTC. As protein: CASSGGRQVYEQYF.